Below, one TCR beta chain is given with its context. The sample carries other DNA sequences with the same CDR3. This CDR3 has 11 amino acids. Germline CDR1 is DFQATT and CDR2 is SNEGSKA (reference sequence). V dropped 1 base and J dropped 6 bases, with 6 bases sitting between them. This specimen belongs to a study of cytomegalovirus exposure and HLA in healthy donors. From the roughly 120-subject validation cohort, which was separate from the approximately 700-subject first cohort, the donors were drawn. TCRdb's copy holds only in-frame clones and misses some; the assay was immunoSEQ multiplex PCR. Of a few hundred thousand clones listed, around 90% are singletons.

The rearrangement joins TRBV20-1 to TRBJ1-1; D is ambiguous. This clonotype was sampled from a young woman in good health and CMV-seronegative. The material sequenced was PBMCs. DNA for the CDR3: TGCAGTGCTAGAGCCGGGGCTGAAGCTTTCTTT. Translating gives CSARAGAEAFF.